This section outlines one T cell receptor (beta chain) sequence together with its context. Its antigen is not identified. 60 Vbeta and 13 Jbeta primers were used in PCR. Profiled with immunoSEQ multiplex PCR; TCRdb holds only in-frame clones, not every one. The table lists about 98,000 clones, 55% to 80% of them singletons. This sample stems from a study of cytomegalovirus exposure and HLA in healthy donors. The CDR3 is 12 residues long. Germline V CDR1 and CDR2: ENHRY, SYGVKD. Trimming stripped 4 bases from V and 8 bases from J, with 9 bases between. Notes on the study in general: In a later analysis, HLA-associated TCR beta chains were more clonally expanded than equally common others. Common viral pathogens seemed to be connected with several of the most significant clusters, according to a later analysis. Analyses of presence/absence relied on an assumption of roughly uniform sequencing depth across donors. Most likely, a cluster of highly shared sequence variants arose as a sequencing artifact.

The V gene is TRBV10-3, the J gene TRBJ2-1; no clear D gene. Input material: PBMCs. This TCR came from a female donor in good health and CMV-seronegative. CDR3 residues: CAISALSDEQFF. The CDR3 DNA reads TGTGCCATCAGTGCCTTGAGCGATGAGCAGTTCTTC.